This T cell receptor beta chain was identified during a study of T cell repertoires in cytomegalovirus infection. TCRdb fed the reads into MiXCR, producing one record per CDR3 protein. The profile shows under 350,000 distinct CDR3 sequences, more than 8% of them singletons. The CDR3 loop spans 14 amino acids. Trimming at V came to 6 bases and at J to 10 bases, leaving 12 bases not matched to a gene. This clonotype was detected ten times or more. Sequenced input: PBMCs. The V gene is TRBV12-3 or TRBV12-4, the J gene TRBJ2-1; 7 bases align to TRBD2. The TCR sequence derives from a human donor in good health (CMV status not recorded). Some clones in this sample may be carry-over from other donors' samples. The CDR3 region has the DNA TGTGCCAGCAGGAGCGGGGAAGGGACCTGGGAGCAGTTCTTC. Translation gives CASRSGEGTWEQFF.